The 2 T cell receptor beta chains below were found in one sample sequenced in a study of blood T cells in healthy people across ages. A second PCR, run for roughly 7 to 11 cycles, used a sample-barcoded 5' primer plus a J-beta primer mix. MiXCR, run by TCRdb on the 5' RACE reads, gives a single entry per CDR3 protein. The sample holds about 1.1 million distinct CDR3 sequences, 35% to 40% seen once. Source material: blood. The receptors shown here come from a man younger than 35 in good health.

This rearrangement joins TRBV5-1 to TRBJ2-5, with D possibly TRBD2 on 6 matching bases. V was clipped by 0 bases and J by 5 bases, with 17 bases between them. CDR3 length: 16 amino acids. The V gene's germline CDR1 is SGHRS and CDR2 YFSETQ. The DNA of the CDR3 is TGCGCCAGCAGCTTGGCCATCGGGAGTTTTCGGGAGACCCAGTACTTC. Protein product: CASSLAIGSFRETQYF.

This clonotype appeared a few times. The chain joins TRBV12-3 or TRBV12-4 to TRBJ2-5, with D perhaps TRBD1 (5 bases). V shed 6 bases and J shed 9 bases, with 20 bases lying between them. The CDR3 runs 14 residues. The CDR3 loop is CASSLGHLLVAQYF. CDR3 nucleotide sequence: TGTGCCAGCAGCCTCGGACATCTCTTGGTCGCCCAGTACTTC.